This T cell receptor (beta chain) was captured by sequencing in a study of naive and memory T cell subsets. From the second PCR step, alpha and beta chains were amplified apart. Cells stained for CD3, CD4, CD8, CD45RA and CD27 were sorted into four subsets. An equimolar mix of two oligonucleotides served as the beta constant-region primer for TRBC1 and TRBC2. The ligated cDNA underwent four PCR rounds using SP2 and nested alpha and beta constant-region primers. The cDNA 3' end received a ligated single-stranded oligonucleotide carrying the SP2 primer and a 12-nucleotide UMI. TCRdb redid the calling of the UMI-ligation and nested PCR reads with MiXCR, one entry per CDR3 protein. Here the sample spans more than 100,000 distinct CDR3 sequences, 35% to 40% being singletons. Sequenced sample: central memory CD4+ T cells from blood. This receptor was obtained from a human donor in good health.

The CDR3 sequence is CASRGHVPDTQYF. DNA of the CDR3: TGTGCCAGCAGGGGACATGTCCCAGATACGCAGTATTTT. The V gene is TRBV27, the J gene TRBJ2-3; TRBD1 might be the D (6 bases). V was clipped by 6 bases and J by 4 bases, with 11 bases between them. The CDR3 covers 13 residues. Germline-derived CDR1 and CDR2 are MNHEY and SMNVEV (reference sequence).